These T cell receptor beta chains were read from a single sample in a study of molecular identifiers for immune sequencing clone quantification. Using its own MiXCR run on the PCR reads, TCRdb lists one record per CDR3 protein. The sample contains about 640,000 distinct CDR3 sequences, approximately 20% of which appear only once. The sample was naive CD8+ T cells from blood, with Jurkat cell RNA spiked in. The receptors derive from a human donor in good health. Some libraries in this study had Jurkat cell RNA spiked in. Each CDR3 is given with its conserved first and last residue. The D gene is left open where the match is weak. Rows give clone size only sometimes, using once, few, many, or a class for an expanded clone.

D gene: -; V gene: TRBV29-1; clone size: many; J gene: TRBJ1-2; CDR3 DNA: TGCAGCGTGGGACAATTAAGAACTTTTGGCTACACCTTC; CDR3 protein: CSVGQLRTFGYTF
D gene: -; V gene: TRBV6-2/TRBV6-3; clone size: few; J gene: TRBJ2-5; CDR3 DNA: TGTGCCAGCAGTTACCAACTAGGGGCCTTGGAGACCCAGTACTTC; CDR3 protein: CASSYQLGALETQYF
D gene: TRBD2; V gene: TRBV24-1; clone size: -; J gene: TRBJ2-3; CDR3 DNA: TGTGCCACCAGTGGTTTTAGCGGGAGGGCCGACGGCACAGATACGCAGTATTTT; CDR3 protein: CATSGFSGRADGTDTQYF
D gene: TRBD1; V gene: TRBV6-1; clone size: -; J gene: TRBJ1-5; CDR3 DNA: TGTGCCAGCAGTGAAGCGACAGGGAGCAATCAGCCCCAGCATTTT; CDR3 protein: CASSEATGSNQPQHF
D gene: -; V gene: TRBV12-3/TRBV12-4; clone size: many; J gene: TRBJ1-1; CDR3 DNA: TGTGCCAGCAGTTTTGACAGCCTGAACACTGAAGCTTTCTTT; CDR3 protein: CASSFDSLNTEAFF
D gene: TRBD2; V gene: TRBV20-1; clone size: -; J gene: TRBJ2-7; CDR3 DNA: TGCAGTGCTAGAGATCGAGAGCGGGGGGCCAACTACGAGCAGTACTTC; CDR3 protein: CSARDRERGANYEQYF
D gene: TRBD2; V gene: TRBV28; clone size: many; J gene: TRBJ2-1; CDR3 DNA: TGTGCCAGCAGATACGAAAGAAGCGGGAGACTATACAATGAGCAGTTCTTC; CDR3 protein: CASRYERSGRLYNEQFF
D gene: -; V gene: TRBV10-1; clone size: many; J gene: TRBJ2-1; CDR3 DNA: TGCGCCAGCAGTGAGTCCCCGACCCACAATGAGCAGTTCTTC; CDR3 protein: CASSESPTHNEQFF
D gene: TRBD1; V gene: TRBV2; clone size: many; J gene: TRBJ1-5; CDR3 DNA: TGTGCCAGCCACGACGGGACAGGGGGTAATCAGCCCCAGCATTTT; CDR3 protein: CASHDGTGGNQPQHF
D gene: -; V gene: TRBV19; clone size: few; J gene: TRBJ2-3; CDR3 DNA: TGTGCCAGTAGTATTGGACATCGGGGCACAGATACGCAGTATTTT; CDR3 protein: CASSIGHRGTDTQYF
D gene: TRBD1; V gene: TRBV30; clone size: -; J gene: TRBJ2-7; CDR3 DNA: TGTGCCTGGAGTGCAGGGACAGGGGTGGGCGAGCAGTACTTC; CDR3 protein: CAWSAGTGVGEQYF
D gene: TRBD1; V gene: TRBV5-4; clone size: many; J gene: TRBJ1-4; CDR3 DNA: TGTGCCAGCAGCTGGGACAGGGGGTTTAATGAAAAACTGTTTTTT; CDR3 protein: CASSWDRGFNEKLFF
D gene: -; V gene: TRBV6-5; clone size: -; J gene: TRBJ2-3; CDR3 DNA: TGTGCCGGCAGTTACTCCGGAGCAGATACGCAGTATTTT; CDR3 protein: CAGSYSGADTQYF
D gene: -; V gene: TRBV20-1; clone size: -; J gene: TRBJ2-3; CDR3 DNA: TGCAGTGCTAGGAGGGGGGGCCTGACTCGTCTTCCCACAGATACGCAGTATTTT; CDR3 protein: CSARRGGLTRLPTDTQYF
D gene: -; V gene: TRBV5-6; clone size: many; J gene: TRBJ2-7; CDR3 DNA: TGTGCCAGCAGCTCATCGACCCGGACGCACTACGAGCAGTACTTC; CDR3 protein: CASSSSTRTHYEQYF
D gene: TRBD1; V gene: TRBV29-1; clone size: few; J gene: TRBJ1-2; CDR3 DNA: TGCAGCGTGGGAGACAGGGGTAATGGCTACACCTTC; CDR3 protein: CSVGDRGNGYTF
D gene: TRBD2; V gene: TRBV5-1; clone size: many; J gene: TRBJ2-1; CDR3 DNA: TGCGCCAGCAGCTTGGTTGCTGCGGGAGGTTACAATGAGCAGTTCTTC; CDR3 protein: CASSLVAAGGYNEQFF
D gene: -; V gene: TRBV27; clone size: many; J gene: TRBJ2-7; CDR3 DNA: TGTGCCAGCAGTGCGGGGACGTCTCCGATGCAGTACTTC; CDR3 protein: CASSAGTSPMQYF
D gene: -; V gene: TRBV5-6; clone size: -; J gene: TRBJ1-3; CDR3 DNA: TGTGCCCGCAGCTTGGGTGGAAACACCATATATTTT; CDR3 protein: CARSLGGNTIYF
D gene: -; V gene: TRBV11-2; clone size: few; J gene: TRBJ1-1; CDR3 DNA: TGTGCCAGCACTGAAAATCAGAACACTGAAGCTTTCTTT; CDR3 protein: CASTENQNTEAFF
D gene: TRBD1; V gene: TRBV9; clone size: few; J gene: TRBJ2-1; CDR3 DNA: TGTGCCAGCAGTGTTCCCAGGACAGGGAACTACAATGAGCAGTTCTTC; CDR3 protein: CASSVPRTGNYNEQFF
D gene: -; V gene: TRBV5-6; clone size: many; J gene: TRBJ1-3; CDR3 DNA: TGTGCCAGCAGCTTGGCGACGTGGGGGCCTGGAAACACCATATATTTT; CDR3 protein: CASSLATWGPGNTIYF
D gene: -; V gene: TRBV27; clone size: -; J gene: TRBJ2-2; CDR3 DNA: TGTGCCAGCAGTTTCGTGGCGCGGACCGGGGAGCTGTTTTTT; CDR3 protein: CASSFVARTGELFF
D gene: -; V gene: TRBV6-5; clone size: many; J gene: TRBJ1-1; CDR3 DNA: TGTGCCAGCACCTTAACAGACAGAGTGAACACTGAAGCTTTCTTT; CDR3 protein: CASTLTDRVNTEAFF
D gene: -; V gene: TRBV12-3/TRBV12-4; clone size: few; J gene: TRBJ1-4; CDR3 DNA: TGTGCCAGCAGTTTATCCGCAGGAAATGAAAAACTGTTTTTT; CDR3 protein: CASSLSAGNEKLFF
D gene: TRBD1; V gene: TRBV7-9; clone size: few; J gene: TRBJ2-1; CDR3 DNA: TGTGCCAGCAGGGGGACAGTAGATACACATGAGCAGTTCTTC; CDR3 protein: CASRGTVDTHEQFF
D gene: TRBD1; V gene: TRBV4-3; clone size: many; J gene: TRBJ2-2; CDR3 DNA: TGCGCCAGCAGCACCTGGACAGGGCTGAACGGGGAGCTGTTTTTT; CDR3 protein: CASSTWTGLNGELFF
D gene: -; V gene: TRBV29-1; clone size: -; J gene: TRBJ2-2; CDR3 DNA: TGCAGCGTTGAGGGACTGGAGGGCACCGGGGAGCTGTTTTTT; CDR3 protein: CSVEGLEGTGELFF
D gene: TRBD2; V gene: TRBV27; clone size: few; J gene: TRBJ2-3; CDR3 DNA: TGTGCCAGCAGTTCGATAGCGGGGGCCCCGACAGATACGCAGTATTTT; CDR3 protein: CASSSIAGAPTDTQYF
D gene: TRBD1; V gene: TRBV19; clone size: few; J gene: TRBJ1-1; CDR3 DNA: TGTGCCACCAAGGCGTGGGCAGGGGGCCTTCACACTGAAGCTTTCTTT; CDR3 protein: CATKAWAGGLHTEAFF
D gene: TRBD1; V gene: TRBV29-1; clone size: -; J gene: TRBJ1-1; CDR3 DNA: TGCGGCGCTCTCGGACAGGGGGCTAACACTGAAGCTTTCTTT; CDR3 protein: CGALGQGANTEAFF
D gene: -; V gene: TRBV19; clone size: -; J gene: TRBJ1-2; CDR3 DNA: TGTGCCGGCACCCGGGGGACAAGGACCCCGAACTATGGCTACACCTTC; CDR3 protein: CAGTRGTRTPNYGYTF
D gene: TRBD1; V gene: TRBV20-1; clone size: many; J gene: TRBJ2-7; CDR3 DNA: TGCAGTGCTAGAACGGACAGGGGCAACTACGAGCAGTACTTC; CDR3 protein: CSARTDRGNYEQYF
D gene: TRBD2; V gene: TRBV30; clone size: -; J gene: TRBJ2-2; CDR3 DNA: TGTGCCTGGGGCCAAGGACTAGGAAACACCGGGGAGCTGTTTTTT; CDR3 protein: CAWGQGLGNTGELFF
D gene: -; V gene: TRBV5-3; clone size: -; J gene: TRBJ1-5; CDR3 DNA: TGTGCCAGCAGCTCGGACGGAGGGCAGCCCCAGCATTTT; CDR3 protein: CASSSDGGQPQHF
D gene: -; V gene: TRBV12-3/TRBV12-4; clone size: -; J gene: TRBJ1-1; CDR3 DNA: TGTGCCAGCAGTTTAGATAGGGTTGGCACTGAAGCTTTCTTT; CDR3 protein: CASSLDRVGTEAFF
D gene: TRBD1; V gene: TRBV5-6; clone size: few; J gene: TRBJ2-2; CDR3 DNA: TGTGCCAGCAGCTTCGTCCCAGGGGGGAACACCGGGGAGCTGTTTTTT; CDR3 protein: CASSFVPGGNTGELFF
D gene: TRBD2; V gene: TRBV6-1; clone size: -; J gene: TRBJ2-3; CDR3 DNA: TGTGCCAGCAGTGATCCAGCGGGGGGCTCAGAGGAGTTAGCAGATACGCAGTATTTT; CDR3 protein: CASSDPAGGSEELADTQYF
D gene: -; V gene: TRBV11-2; clone size: -; J gene: TRBJ2-5; CDR3 DNA: TGTGCCAGCTCTGTGGCAGGGGGGGAGGGAGAGACCCAGTACTTC; CDR3 protein: CASSVAGGEGETQYF
D gene: TRBD1; V gene: TRBV6-5; clone size: few; J gene: TRBJ2-7; CDR3 DNA: TGTGCCAGCAGTTACTCGGGAGGGCTTGGGACAGGGTCCTACGAGCAGCACTTC; CDR3 protein: CASSYSGGLGTGSYEQHF
D gene: TRBD1; V gene: TRBV28; clone size: many; J gene: TRBJ1-4; CDR3 DNA: TGTGCCAGCAGTTTTACAGGGGGCTTGGATGAAAAACTGTTTTTT; CDR3 protein: CASSFTGGLDEKLFF
D gene: -; V gene: TRBV7-2; clone size: many; J gene: TRBJ2-1; CDR3 DNA: TGTGCCAGCAGCTTAGACAGTCGCCACTCCTACAATGAGCAGTTCTTC; CDR3 protein: CASSLDSRHSYNEQFF
D gene: -; V gene: TRBV10-1; clone size: -; J gene: TRBJ2-7; CDR3 DNA: TGCGCCAGCAGTGATGGAACGGCGGAGCGGTACTTC; CDR3 protein: CASSDGTAERYF
D gene: TRBD1; V gene: TRBV5-4; clone size: -; J gene: TRBJ1-3; CDR3 DNA: TGTGCCAGCAGGCGTGCCGACAGGGCCATATATTTT; CDR3 protein: CASRRADRAIYF
D gene: -; V gene: TRBV6-2/TRBV6-3; clone size: many; J gene: TRBJ2-7; CDR3 DNA: TGTGCCAGCGCCTCGGACTTATACGAGCAGTACTTC; CDR3 protein: CASASDLYEQYF
D gene: -; V gene: TRBV10-3; clone size: many; J gene: TRBJ2-7; CDR3 DNA: TGTGCCATCAGTGGGAGGGACACCCAGACCTACGAGCAGTACTTC; CDR3 protein: CAISGRDTQTYEQYF
D gene: TRBD1; V gene: TRBV5-4; clone size: few; J gene: TRBJ2-2; CDR3 DNA: TGTGCCAGCAGCACAACCGGGACAGAGACCACCGGGGAGCTGTTTTTT; CDR3 protein: CASSTTGTETTGELFF
D gene: TRBD2; V gene: TRBV4-3; clone size: -; J gene: TRBJ2-5; CDR3 DNA: TGCGCCAGCAGCCAAGATCTTGCGGGGGAGAGAGAGACCCAGCACTTC; CDR3 protein: CASSQDLAGERETQHF
D gene: TRBD1; V gene: TRBV20-1; clone size: many; J gene: TRBJ2-3; CDR3 DNA: TGCAGTGCTAGAGATCGGGACAGGCGGTCAGATACGCAGTATTTT; CDR3 protein: CSARDRDRRSDTQYF
D gene: -; V gene: TRBV11-2; clone size: many; J gene: TRBJ2-3; CDR3 DNA: TGTGCCAGCAGCTTTACATGGTCAAGGTTACCGGCTAGCACAGATACGCAGTATTTT; CDR3 protein: CASSFTWSRLPASTDTQYF
D gene: TRBD2; V gene: TRBV12-3/TRBV12-4; clone size: few; J gene: TRBJ2-3; CDR3 DNA: TGTGCCAGCAGTCCAAGAGCGGGAGAGGAAGGCACAGATACGCAGTATTTT; CDR3 protein: CASSPRAGEEGTDTQYF
D gene: -; V gene: TRBV5-6; clone size: many; J gene: TRBJ2-5; CDR3 DNA: TGTGCCAGCAGCTTGGTTGTGGCGGGATTGGAGACCCAGTACTTC; CDR3 protein: CASSLVVAGLETQYF
D gene: -; V gene: TRBV19; clone size: -; J gene: TRBJ2-7; CDR3 DNA: TGTGCCAGTAGTATGGACGGAAACTACGAGCAGTACTTC; CDR3 protein: CASSMDGNYEQYF
D gene: -; V gene: TRBV7-9; clone size: -; J gene: TRBJ2-7; CDR3 DNA: TGTGCCAGCGGCGAAACCAATATCTACGAGCAGTACTTC; CDR3 protein: CASGETNIYEQYF
D gene: -; V gene: TRBV6-5; clone size: -; J gene: TRBJ1-1; CDR3 DNA: TGTGCCAGCAGTTTGATGCAGGACCAGAACACTGAAGCTTTCTTT; CDR3 protein: CASSLMQDQNTEAFF
D gene: -; V gene: TRBV27; clone size: -; J gene: TRBJ2-7; CDR3 DNA: TGCGCCAGCAGTCCGGGATCAACCCACGAGCAGTACTTC; CDR3 protein: CASSPGSTHEQYF